This T cell receptor (beta chain) was recorded in a study of identical twins. Germline V CDR1 and CDR2: SGHRS, YFSETQ. V trimming: 1 base; J trimming: 0 bases; junction bases outside the gene matches: 1. The CDR3 is made up of 15 amino acids. In TCRdb, the 5' RACE reads were re-called with MiXCR into one record per CDR3 protein. Of approximately 890,000 distinct CDR3 sequences in the sample, roughly 12% were seen once. This clonotype was seen repeatedly, ten times or more. This sample also appeared in a second study, on yellow fever vaccine responses in identical twins.

This chain links TRBV5-1 with TRBJ2-1; 7 bases agree with TRBD2. This clonotype originated in a young woman in good health. Material: PBMCs. CDR3 loop: CASSLSGNSYNEQFF. CDR3 DNA: TGCGCCAGCAGCTTGAGCGGGAACTCCTACAATGAGCAGTTCTTC.